This TCR beta chain was found in a study of vaccination effects on CD4 cells after COVID-19. Study information: Viral peptide pools were used in the ViraFEST assay to expand antigen-specific CD4+ T cells, and sequencing came afterward.

The authors isolated CD4+ T cells after roughly 10 days of culture. Previously uninfected by SARS-CoV-2, the vaccine recipients also showed negative nucleocapsid antibodies. Cultures got half-medium changes with IL-2 on days 3 and 7. Study-wide results and caveats: Clonal contraction was marked in infection- and vaccine-induced clones late after vaccination.

Here immunoSEQ multiplex PCR was the method, and the copy in TCRdb shows in-frame clones only, minus some. The sample yields roughly 48,000 clones, 67% seen once. On this clone itself: Antigen unknown.

Losses at the gene ends were 7 bases for V and 2 bases for J; bases not matched to a gene: 4. CDR1 and CDR2 from the germline V gene are ENHRY and SYGVKD. The CDR3 spans 13 residues. The receptor was isolated from a human donor who received a COVID-19 vaccine. This specimen consisted of CD4+ T cells from PBMCs cultured without peptide, obtained before COVID-19 vaccination. This chain links TRBV10-3 with TRBJ1-2, with 7 nucleotides matching TRBD1. The CDR3 spells CAIKGQLNYGYTF. CDR3 coding DNA: TGTGCCATCAAGGGACAGCTAAACTATGGCTACACCTTC.